These T cell receptor beta chains were read from a single sample in a study of blood T cell repertoires in COVID-19. Method: immunoSEQ multiplex PCR; TCRdb's copy keeps in-frame clones and lacks some. Of some 150,000 clones detected, approximately 81% appear once; the ten largest clones hold approximately 9.1%. Sequencing was performed on peripheral blood. These receptor sequences come from a woman between 55 and 75 years old with active or convalescent COVID-19. The conserved cysteine and the conserved F or W are not part of the CDR3 here. Only part of the rows carry a size: once, few, many, or a class if the clone is expanded.

J gene	V gene	clone size	CDR3 protein
TRBJ2-3	TRBV7-8	-	ASSLVTGHSTDTQY
TRBJ1-1	TRBV6-5	few	ASSIPGRNEAF
TRBJ2-7	TRBV5-4	-	ASSQTTGGIYEQY
TRBJ1-5	TRBV4-3	-	ASSQEAGTNQPQH
TRBJ2-1	TRBV29-1	-	SVEGLAENNEQF
TRBJ1-1	TRBV5-1	-	ASSLADLPGVNTEAF
TRBJ2-1	TRBV6-2/TRBV6-3	-	ASSSLAGGEQF
TRBJ1-4	TRBV5-1	-	ASSLADTRNEKLF
TRBJ1-1	TRBV19	-	ASSILTRGGTEAF
TRBJ1-3	TRBV5-4	-	ASSLGPGQGNTIY
TRBJ1-3	TRBV25-1	-	ASSVSPGTASGNTIY
TRBJ2-1	TRBV6-5	-	AAGLTTYNEQF
TRBJ2-3	TRBV7-6	-	ASSLVLAGGPRPPDTQY
TRBJ2-3	TRBV23-1	-	ASSVGDRGLTDTQY
TRBJ1-1	TRBV2	-	ASSMGRADTEAF
TRBJ1-1	TRBV7-2	-	ASRKGQLNTEAF
TRBJ2-7	TRBV10-3	-	AISDLRTSLYEQY
TRBJ1-1	TRBV6-6	-	ASSALPGHQNTEAF
TRBJ2-1	TRBV6-6	-	ASGLTGSSYNEQF
TRBJ2-7	TRBV30	few	ACYPRDRAYEQY
TRBJ2-7	TRBV6-5	-	ASSIGGSSYEQY
TRBJ2-7	TRBV18	-	ASSPIQDSEQY
TRBJ1-3	TRBV4-2	-	ASSPWGEGNTIY
TRBJ1-2	TRBV4-1	-	ASSQSGRGMNYGYT
TRBJ1-2	TRBV2	-	ASKAQIGGGYT
TRBJ1-1	TRBV5-1	-	ASSLERGGVSIEAF
TRBJ2-3	TRBV5-1	few	ASSSGRRGAGDTQY
TRBJ1-2	TRBV4-1	once	ASSQDEGSLVDGYT
TRBJ1-4	TRBV4-1	-	ASSRTGALEKLF
TRBJ1-1	TRBV28	-	ASSLRDRYGVGTEAF
TRBJ1-1	TRBV6-5	-	ASRDITEAF
TRBJ2-1	TRBV9	-	ASSPLTKDNEQF
TRBJ1-2	TRBV5-1	-	ASSLGGTGIYGYT
TRBJ1-2	TRBV5-4	-	ASSLPPGTANGYT
TRBJ1-2	TRBV9	-	ASSAQTGPIDYGYT
TRBJ1-2	TRBV28	once	ASRTGSYGYT
TRBJ2-3	TRBV5-1	once	ASSLTGYGDTQY
TRBJ2-3	TRBV12-3/TRBV12-4	-	ASSKGSTDTQY
TRBJ2-3	TRBV19	-	ASSSALAGRGSTDTQY
TRBJ1-2	TRBV19	-	ASSITGTNPWSYT
TRBJ1-1	TRBV28	once	ASRGQGNTEAF